This is a list of T cell receptor beta chains from one sample in a study of cytomegalovirus exposure and HLA in healthy donors. TCRdb keeps only in-frame clones here, not all; method: immunoSEQ multiplex PCR. The sample lists approximately 160,000 clones, around 77% seen once, with 1.5% to 2% in the top ten. Sequenced sample: PBMCs. The receptors stem from a woman aged 30 to 39 in good health and CMV-seronegative. Both conserved end residues are part of each CDR3. Each record gives: J gene, D gene, V gene, clone size, CDR3 protein, CDR3 DNA. A D gene is named only where the DNA matches it firmly. Clone size is stated in some rows and not others, as once, few, many or a class when expanded.

j_call: TRBJ1-3; d_call: .; v_call: TRBV10-3; clone_size: .; cdr3_aa: CAIRDNSGNTIYF; cdr3_nt: TGTGCCATCAGAGACAACTCTGGAAACACCATATATTTT
j_call: TRBJ1-3; d_call: .; v_call: TRBV9; clone_size: .; cdr3_aa: CASSVAPTTSGNTIYF; cdr3_nt: TGTGCCAGCAGCGTAGCTCCGACTACCTCTGGAAACACCATATATTTT
j_call: TRBJ2-5; d_call: TRBD1; v_call: TRBV7-6; clone_size: .; cdr3_aa: CASSLEAGGWETQYF; cdr3_nt: TGTGCCAGCAGCTTAGAGGCAGGGGGCTGGGAGACCCAGTACTTC
j_call: TRBJ2-2; d_call: TRBD1; v_call: TRBV2; clone_size: .; cdr3_aa: CASSEVDRVTGELFF; cdr3_nt: TGTGCCAGCAGTGAAGTTGACAGGGTCACCGGGGAGCTGTTTTTT
j_call: TRBJ1-1; d_call: .; v_call: TRBV9; clone_size: .; cdr3_aa: CASSARGQNTEAFF; cdr3_nt: TGTGCCAGCAGCGCCCGCGGGCAGAACACTGAAGCTTTCTTT
j_call: TRBJ2-5; d_call: TRBD1; v_call: TRBV4-1; clone_size: .; cdr3_aa: CASSQFGTGQETQYF; cdr3_nt: TGCGCCAGCAGCCAGTTCGGGACAGGGCAAGAGACCCAGTACTTC
j_call: TRBJ2-7; d_call: TRBD2; v_call: TRBV15; clone_size: .; cdr3_aa: CATSREPTSGGGYEQYF; cdr3_nt: TGTGCCACCAGCAGGGAACCAACTAGCGGGGGGGGTTACGAGCAGTACTTC
j_call: TRBJ1-2; d_call: .; v_call: TRBV6-5; clone_size: .; cdr3_aa: CASRDLQGTNYGYTF; cdr3_nt: TGTGCCAGCAGGGATTTACAGGGCACTAACTATGGCTACACCTTC
j_call: TRBJ2-2; d_call: TRBD1; v_call: TRBV7-6; clone_size: .; cdr3_aa: CASSLTPPQDRGTSGELFF; cdr3_nt: TGTGCCAGCAGCTTGACGCCTCCCCAGGACAGGGGGACGTCCGGGGAGCTGTTTTTT
j_call: TRBJ1-2; d_call: .; v_call: TRBV30; clone_size: .; cdr3_aa: CAWNEGAVYGYTF; cdr3_nt: TGTGCCTGGAACGAGGGCGCGGTGTATGGCTACACCTTC
j_call: TRBJ2-7; d_call: TRBD2; v_call: TRBV6-1; clone_size: once; cdr3_aa: CASSEVLAGGYEQYF; cdr3_nt: TGTGCCAGCAGTGAGGTGCTAGCGGGAGGGTACGAGCAGTACTTC
j_call: TRBJ2-5; d_call: .; v_call: TRBV7-3; clone_size: .; cdr3_aa: CASSLTVTGQETQYF; cdr3_nt: TGTGCCAGCAGCTTAACCGTGACAGGCCAAGAGACCCAGTACTTC
j_call: TRBJ2-7; d_call: .; v_call: TRBV2; clone_size: once; cdr3_aa: CASSDPPRELSYEQYF; cdr3_nt: TGTGCCAGCAGTGATCCTCCCAGGGAATTGTCCTACGAGCAGTACTTC
j_call: TRBJ1-1; d_call: .; v_call: TRBV7-6; clone_size: .; cdr3_aa: CASSSPRGGNTEAFF; cdr3_nt: TGTGCCAGCAGCTCCCCGCGAGGAGGGAACACTGAAGCTTTCTTT
j_call: TRBJ2-7; d_call: .; v_call: TRBV6-1; clone_size: once; cdr3_aa: CASRAPTGERGEQYF; cdr3_nt: TGTGCCAGCAGGGCCCCGACAGGAGAAAGAGGTGAGCAGTACTTC
j_call: TRBJ1-1; d_call: TRBD1; v_call: TRBV6-5; clone_size: .; cdr3_aa: CASSYGQVNTEAFF; cdr3_nt: TGTGCCAGCAGTTACGGACAGGTGAACACTGAAGCTTTCTTT
j_call: TRBJ2-1; d_call: TRBD2; v_call: TRBV6-1; clone_size: .; cdr3_aa: CASSERGDDEQFF; cdr3_nt: TGTGCCAGCAGTGAACGGGGGGATGATGAGCAGTTCTTC
j_call: TRBJ1-3; d_call: TRBD1; v_call: TRBV29-1; clone_size: .; cdr3_aa: CSVETGADTIYF; cdr3_nt: TGCAGCGTTGAGACAGGGGCCGACACCATATATTTT
j_call: TRBJ2-1; d_call: TRBD1; v_call: TRBV7-3; clone_size: .; cdr3_aa: CASSRTGTYNEQFF; cdr3_nt: TGTGCCAGCAGCCGGACAGGGACATACAATGAGCAGTTCTTC
j_call: TRBJ1-1; d_call: .; v_call: TRBV5-1; clone_size: .; cdr3_aa: CASSLEISSEAFF; cdr3_nt: TGCGCCAGCAGCTTGGAAATCTCGTCGGAAGCTTTCTTT
j_call: TRBJ1-3; d_call: .; v_call: TRBV19; clone_size: few; cdr3_aa: CASSKQQGYSGNTIYF; cdr3_nt: TGTGCCAGTAGTAAACAACAGGGATACTCTGGAAACACCATATATTTT
j_call: TRBJ2-1; d_call: TRBD2; v_call: TRBV7-9; clone_size: .; cdr3_aa: CASSSGTSGRALVGEQFF; cdr3_nt: TGTGCCAGCAGCTCCGGGACTAGCGGGAGGGCCTTGGTCGGTGAGCAGTTCTTC
j_call: TRBJ2-3; d_call: TRBD1; v_call: TRBV5-1; clone_size: .; cdr3_aa: CASSPPDRGVGNLNTDTQYF; cdr3_nt: TGCGCCAGCAGCCCGCCGGACAGGGGCGTGGGGAACCTCAACACAGATACGCAGTATTTT
j_call: TRBJ1-6; d_call: .; v_call: TRBV5-1; clone_size: .; cdr3_aa: CASSFEGGVDNSPLHF; cdr3_nt: TGCGCCAGCAGCTTTGAGGGGGGGGTCGACAATTCACCCCTCCACTTT
j_call: TRBJ2-3; d_call: TRBD1; v_call: TRBV28; clone_size: .; cdr3_aa: CASSYRGRADTQYF; cdr3_nt: TGTGCCAGCAGTTACAGGGGTCGGGCAGATACGCAGTATTTT
j_call: TRBJ2-5; d_call: .; v_call: TRBV2; clone_size: .; cdr3_aa: CASMGRGQETQYF; cdr3_nt: TGTGCCTCGATGGGGCGGGGGCAGGAGACCCAGTACTTC
j_call: TRBJ1-1; d_call: .; v_call: TRBV19; clone_size: .; cdr3_aa: CASSITANTEAFF; cdr3_nt: TGTGCCAGTAGCATCACAGCGAACACTGAAGCTTTCTTT
j_call: TRBJ2-1; d_call: .; v_call: TRBV4-3; clone_size: few; cdr3_aa: CASSQDQGRSDEQFF; cdr3_nt: TGCGCCAGCAGCCAAGATCAGGGTCGGTCCGATGAGCAGTTCTTC
j_call: TRBJ2-1; d_call: TRBD1; v_call: TRBV7-8; clone_size: once; cdr3_aa: CASRQGGGRPPYNEQFF; cdr3_nt: TGTGCCAGCAGACAGGGGGGCGGGCGGCCCCCCTACAATGAGCAGTTCTTC
j_call: TRBJ2-1; d_call: TRBD2; v_call: TRBV5-1; clone_size: once; cdr3_aa: CASSLISGGYNEQFF; cdr3_nt: TGCGCCAGCAGCTTGATAAGCGGGGGCTACAATGAGCAGTTCTTC
j_call: TRBJ1-2; d_call: TRBD1; v_call: TRBV29-1; clone_size: .; cdr3_aa: CSVERDSYGYTF; cdr3_nt: TGCAGCGTTGAAAGGGACAGCTATGGCTACACCTTC
j_call: TRBJ2-7; d_call: TRBD1; v_call: TRBV7-3; clone_size: .; cdr3_aa: CASSVTGGSTYEQYF; cdr3_nt: TGTGCCAGCAGCGTGACAGGGGGCTCGACCTACGAGCAGTACTTC
j_call: TRBJ2-7; d_call: .; v_call: TRBV19; clone_size: .; cdr3_aa: CASSSPGDEQYF; cdr3_nt: TGTGCCAGTAGTAGTCCAGGCGACGAGCAGTACTTC
j_call: TRBJ1-1; d_call: .; v_call: TRBV18; clone_size: .; cdr3_aa: CASSLRQANTEAFF; cdr3_nt: TGTGCCAGCTCACTACGACAAGCGAACACTGAAGCTTTCTTT
j_call: TRBJ2-2; d_call: .; v_call: TRBV7-3; clone_size: .; cdr3_aa: CASSLSGTPRTGELFF; cdr3_nt: TGTGCCAGCAGCTTAAGCGGGACTCCCCGGACCGGGGAGCTGTTTTTT
j_call: TRBJ2-1; d_call: TRBD2; v_call: TRBV4-1; clone_size: .; cdr3_aa: CASSRDLAGAIQFF; cdr3_nt: TGCGCCAGCAGCCGGGACCTAGCGGGGGCGATCCAGTTCTTC
j_call: TRBJ2-7; d_call: TRBD1; v_call: TRBV12-5; clone_size: .; cdr3_aa: CASGPDGTGNEQYF; cdr3_nt: TGTGCTAGTGGTCCTGATGGGACAGGGAACGAGCAGTACTTC
j_call: TRBJ2-3; d_call: .; v_call: TRBV6-5; clone_size: .; cdr3_aa: CASSSPSTDTQYF; cdr3_nt: TGTGCCAGCAGTTCCCCTAGCACAGATACGCAGTATTTT
j_call: TRBJ1-1; d_call: .; v_call: TRBV30; clone_size: .; cdr3_aa: CAWRKSGQSEAFF; cdr3_nt: TGTGCCTGGAGGAAGAGCGGGCAGTCTGAAGCTTTCTTT
j_call: TRBJ2-3; d_call: .; v_call: TRBV4-2; clone_size: .; cdr3_aa: CASSLRQALTDTQYF; cdr3_nt: TGTGCCAGCAGCCTTAGACAGGCCCTCACAGATACGCAGTATTTT
j_call: TRBJ1-2; d_call: TRBD1; v_call: TRBV5-4; clone_size: .; cdr3_aa: CASSWTGIKNGYTF; cdr3_nt: TGTGCCAGCAGCTGGACAGGGATTAAGAATGGCTACACCTTC
j_call: TRBJ2-3; d_call: .; v_call: TRBV28; clone_size: .; cdr3_aa: CASRMEGITDTQYF; cdr3_nt: TGTGCCAGCAGGATGGAGGGCATCACAGATACGCAGTATTTT
j_call: TRBJ1-5; d_call: .; v_call: TRBV30; clone_size: .; cdr3_aa: CAWSVEGDQPQHF; cdr3_nt: TGTGCCTGGAGTGTAGAGGGAGATCAGCCCCAGCATTTT
j_call: TRBJ2-3; d_call: TRBD2; v_call: TRBV2; clone_size: .; cdr3_aa: CASRVVGGSTDTQYF; cdr3_nt: TGTGCCAGCAGGGTCGTGGGAGGGAGCACAGATACGCAGTATTTT
j_call: TRBJ1-1; d_call: .; v_call: TRBV9; clone_size: few; cdr3_aa: CASAPSLTRDTEAFF; cdr3_nt: TGTGCCAGCGCCCCCTCGCTCACACGGGACACTGAAGCTTTCTTT
j_call: TRBJ2-7; d_call: TRBD1; v_call: TRBV28; clone_size: .; cdr3_aa: CASSDVMTGGGYEQYF; cdr3_nt: TGTGCCAGCAGTGACGTCATGACAGGGGGAGGCTACGAGCAGTACTTC
j_call: TRBJ2-5; d_call: .; v_call: TRBV9; clone_size: few; cdr3_aa: CASSVSSRQETQYF; cdr3_nt: TGTGCCAGCAGCGTAAGTTCGAGACAAGAGACCCAGTACTTC
j_call: TRBJ1-5; d_call: .; v_call: TRBV27; clone_size: .; cdr3_aa: CASSSGISGYSNQPQHF; cdr3_nt: TGTGCCAGCAGTTCCGGGATTTCGGGGTACAGCAATCAGCCCCAGCATTTT
j_call: TRBJ1-4; d_call: .; v_call: TRBV30; clone_size: .; cdr3_aa: CAWSVKSGAREKLFF; cdr3_nt: TGTGCCTGGAGTGTAAAATCAGGGGCTCGGGAAAAACTGTTTTTT
j_call: TRBJ1-6; d_call: TRBD1; v_call: TRBV12-5; clone_size: .; cdr3_aa: CASGGDRDIYNSPLHF; cdr3_nt: TGTGCTAGTGGAGGGGACAGAGATATCTATAATTCACCCCTCCACTTT
j_call: TRBJ1-4; d_call: TRBD1; v_call: TRBV19; clone_size: .; cdr3_aa: CASIGQGLAKLFF; cdr3_nt: TGTGCCAGTATCGGACAGGGGTTGGCAAAACTGTTTTTT
j_call: TRBJ2-7; d_call: TRBD2; v_call: TRBV6-5; clone_size: .; cdr3_aa: CASRPGLAGSYEQYF; cdr3_nt: TGTGCCAGCAGGCCCGGACTAGCGGGCTCCTACGAGCAGTACTTC
j_call: TRBJ1-1; d_call: .; v_call: TRBV7-9; clone_size: .; cdr3_aa: CASSLDRYNTEAFF; cdr3_nt: TGTGCCAGCAGCTTGGACAGATATAACACTGAAGCTTTCTTT
j_call: TRBJ1-5; d_call: TRBD1; v_call: TRBV29-1; clone_size: few; cdr3_aa: CSVRQGDQPQHF; cdr3_nt: TGCAGCGTCCGACAGGGGGATCAGCCCCAGCATTTT
j_call: TRBJ2-7; d_call: .; v_call: TRBV11-2; clone_size: .; cdr3_aa: CASSLYFYEQYF; cdr3_nt: TGTGCCAGCAGCTTATACTTCTACGAGCAGTACTTC
j_call: TRBJ2-4; d_call: TRBD1; v_call: TRBV27; clone_size: few; cdr3_aa: CASSRQGNIQYF; cdr3_nt: TGTGCCAGCAGTCGACAGGGAAACATTCAGTACTTC
j_call: TRBJ1-1; d_call: .; v_call: TRBV5-6; clone_size: .; cdr3_aa: CASSLVTALNTEAFF; cdr3_nt: TGTGCCAGCAGCTTGGTGACAGCTTTGAACACTGAAGCTTTCTTT